One sample yielded the 25 T cell receptor beta chains listed below, sequenced in a study of blood T cell repertoires in COVID-19 (dated by TCRdb to about 2020). Preparation of the library involved the immunoSEQ multiplex PCR assay. This immuneACCESS table, as held by TCRdb, lists in-frame sequences with V and J called but not all clones. Of the missing ones, under half trace to an unresolved V gene in checked studies; the others have no known cause. This sample holds hundreds of thousands of clones; 89% were observed only once. The ten top clones hold 0.9% of the sample. The sequenced material came from peripheral blood. Every receptor here comes from a man in his late teens or twenties with COVID-19, enrolled during active disease.

This sequence joins TRBV7-6 and TRBJ2-1; the match to TRBD2 covers 13 bases. CDR1 is SGHVS and CDR2 is FNYEAQ in the germline V gene. V dropped 5 bases and J dropped 4; count of bases not matched to a gene: 2. The CDR3 extends over 15 amino acids. CDR3 DNA sequence: TGTGCCAGCAGCCTGGGACTAGCGGGGTACAATGAGCAGTTCTTC. Its translation: CASSLGLAGYNEQFF. The full variable domain, completed using reference TRBV7-6 and TRBJ2-1, is GAGVSQSPRYKVTKRGQDVALRCDPISGHVSLYWYRQALGQGPEFLTYFNYEAQQDKSGLPNDRFSAERPEGSISTLTIQRTEQRDSAMYRCASSLGLAGYNEQFFGPGTRLTVL.

V gene TRBV28 combines with J gene TRBJ2-3; D unresolved. Germline V CDR1 and CDR2: MDHEN, SYDVKM. Trimming took off 7 bases at V and 1 base at J, with 9 bases between the two ends. This CDR3 contains 13 residues. The CDR3, as DNA: TGTGCCAGCACAAGAACTGGCACAGATACGCAGTATTTT. Its translation: CASTRTGTDTQYF.

The chain uses TRBV13 and TRBJ2-7, with 11 bases lining up with TRBD2. The CDR3 spans 15 residues. V was clipped by 4 bases and J by 3 bases; unmatched bases: 5. Germline V lookup: CDR1 PRHDT, CDR2 FYEKMQ (reference sequence). The CDR3 sequence: CASSSRLAGRYEQYF. CDR3 coding DNA: TGTGCCAGCAGCTCGCGACTAGCGGGACGCTACGAGCAGTACTTC.

The rearrangement joins TRBV28 to TRBJ1-2; the D gene is possibly TRBD1 (6 bases). The V gene's germline CDR1 is MDHEN and CDR2 SYDVKM. V was cut by 9 bases and J by 5 bases, with 13 bases left in between. The CDR3 spans 12 residues. The CDR3 coding sequence is TGTGCCAGTGCTAGACAGGCATATGGCTACACCTTC. This sequence encodes CASARQAYGYTF.

CDR3 amino acids: CASSAGTWVYEQYF. CDR3 DNA sequence: TGTGCCAGCAGTGCAGGGACATGGGTTTACGAGCAGTACTTC. The J gene is TRBJ2-7, the V gene TRBV27, with D tentatively TRBD1 (6 bases). V was clipped by 5 bases and J by 4 bases, with 15 bases between them. This CDR3 region has 14 residues. Germline CDR1 MNHEY, CDR2 SMNVEV (reference sequence).

The chain combines TRBV3-1 (or the pseudogene TRBV3-2) with TRBJ1-5; maybe TRBD1 (5 bases). Trimming cost V 4 bases and J 7 bases, with 14 bases left between them. Germline loops: CDR1 LGHDT, CDR2 YNNKEL (reference sequence). The CDR3 loop spans 14 amino acids. The CDR3 region is CASSLQGGRQPQHF. The CDR3 nucleotides read TGTGCCAGCAGCCTCCAGGGAGGACGGCAGCCCCAGCATTTT.

The chain combines TRBV12-3 or TRBV12-4 with TRBJ1-6; D is uncertain. The CDR3 length is 13 residues. The V end was cut by 3 bases, the J end by 9 bases, with 9 bases between. CDR3 protein: CASSLARGSPLHF. The CDR3 DNA follows: TGTGCCAGCAGTTTGGCGCGAGGTTCACCCCTCCACTTT.

The V and J genes are TRBV7-8 and TRBJ1-3, with D unclear. The germline gives CDR1 SGHVS, CDR2 FQNEAQ. CDR3 size: 15 residues. V was trimmed by 1 base and J by 0 bases, leaving 7 bases between them. The DNA for the CDR3 is TGTGCCAGCAGCTTAGAACAGTTCTCTGGAAACACCATATATTTT. Protein product: CASSLEQFSGNTIYF.

The chain combines TRBV30 with TRBJ2-5, with TRBD2 matching over 8 bases. There are 14 residues in the CDR3. Germline loops: CDR1 GTSNPN, CDR2 SVGIG (reference sequence). The V and J ends lost 5 bases and 4 bases, in that order; junction bases with no gene match: 9. As DNA, the CDR3 is TGTGCCTGGGAGAATGGGGCGGGAGGAGAGACCCAGTACTTC. Its protein product is CAWENGAGGETQYF.

This chain uses TRBV18 with TRBJ2-5, with 8 bases fitting TRBD1. CDR1 is KGHSH, CDR2 LQKENI, per germline. With 1 base clipped from V and 1 base from J, the junction kept 5 bases outside the gene matches. The CDR3 covers 16 residues. The CDR3: CASSPLTGGSQETQYF. The CDR3 DNA sequence: TGTGCCAGCTCACCACTAACAGGGGGATCCCAAGAGACCCAGTACTTC.

The V and J genes are TRBV10-2 and TRBJ2-5; TRBD2 matches at 11 bases. The ends lost 4 bases at V and 2 bases at J; junction bases unmatched: 6. The germline V gene encodes CDR1 WSHSY and CDR2 SAAADI. The CDR3 is 16 residues long. CDR3 sequence (DNA): TGCGCCAGCAGTGGGGGGCTAGCGGGAGGACAAGAGACCCAGTACTTC. Encoded protein: CASSGGLAGGQETQYF.

The chain is built from TRBV7-3 and TRBJ2-5; D is unresolved. Trimming shortened V by 6 bases and J by 5 bases, and 13 bases separated the two germline ends. Germline V gives CDR1 SGHTA, CDR2 FQGTGA. The CDR3 is 13 amino acids. CDR3 amino acids: CASSRNPRETQYF. Written as DNA, the CDR3 is TGTGCCAGCAGTCGAAATCCACGGGAGACCCAGTACTTC.

V and J are TRBV12-3 or TRBV12-4 and TRBJ2-7; TRBD1 is a possible D gene (6 bases). The ends were cut back, 7 bases at V and 4 bases at J, with 11 bases in the middle. CDR3 size: 12 residues. The chain's CDR3 is CASTTGTYEQYF. CDR3 nucleotide sequence: TGTGCCAGCACTACAGGGACGTACGAGCAGTACTTC.

V is TRBV18 and J is TRBJ2-1; 7 nucleotides align to TRBD1. CDR1 and CDR2 from the germline V gene are KGHSH and LQKENI. The CDR3 totals 14 residues. V was clipped by 2 bases and J by 9 bases; unmatched bases: 7. CDR3: CASSPGRGRSEQFF. The CDR3 DNA follows: TGTGCCAGCTCACCAGGAAGGGGGCGGAGTGAGCAGTTCTTC.

This clone came up a few times. The rearrangement uses TRBV6-5 and TRBJ1-2, with 9 bases that match TRBD1. The V gene end was trimmed by 8 bases and the J gene end by 7 bases; junction bases not matched to a gene: 8. Looked up from germline, CDR1 is MNHEY and CDR2 is SVGAGI. The CDR3 length is 13 residues. As DNA, the CDR3 is TGTGCCAGCTGGACAGGGGAAGAAGGTGGCTACACCTTC. It is translated as CASWTGEEGGYTF.

The rearrangement uses TRBV12-3 or TRBV12-4 and TRBJ2-7, with 9 bases that match TRBD1. V was pared by 5 bases and J by 2 bases, with 1 base of the junction left unmatched. This CDR3 is built from 13 residues. CDR3 loop: CASSGQGTYEQYF. The DNA for the CDR3 is TGTGCCAGCAGTGGACAGGGGACCTACGAGCAGTACTTC.

The table lists this clone with a few counts. This chain uses TRBV14 with TRBJ2-5; D may be TRBD1 (6 bases). Germline V gene sequence: CDR1 SGHDN, CDR2 FVKESK. This CDR3 has 13 residues. Trimming shortened V by 5 bases and J by 4 bases, and 11 bases separated the two germline ends. The CDR3, as DNA: TGTGCCAGCAGCGGACAGTTAGGAGAGACCCAGTACTTC. Translation gives CASSGQLGETQYF. Drawing the rest from reference TRBV14 and TRBJ2-5, the complete variable domain is EAGVTQFPSHSVIEKGQTVTLRCDPISGHDNLYWYRRVMGKEIKFLLHFVKESKQDESGMPNNRFLAERTGGTYSTLKVQPAELEDSGVYFCASSGQLGETQYFGPGTRLLVL.

The chain recombines TRBV7-6 with TRBJ1-1; D is possibly TRBD1 (5 bases). CDR3 size: 18 residues. Germline lookup yields CDR1 SGHVS and CDR2 FNYEAQ. V lost 5 bases and J 5 bases, leaving 27 bases between the germline ends. The CDR3 is CASSPNPTPTAGDTEAFF. The CDR3 DNA follows: TGTGCCAGCAGCCCAAACCCGACCCCGACAGCGGGTGATACTGAAGCTTTCTTT.

The sample holds many counts of this clone. The chain recombines TRBV20-1 with TRBJ2-7; D not certain. This CDR3 is built from 10 residues. V was cut by 6 bases and J by 6 bases, with 9 bases left in between. Germline V gives CDR1 DFQATT, CDR2 SNEGSKA (reference sequence). The CDR3 here is CSASLGEQYF. The CDR3 DNA follows: TGCAGTGCCTCCCTCGGCGAGCAGTACTTC.

The rearrangement joins TRBV19 to TRBJ1-2; 7 nucleotides align to TRBD1. Per germline, CDR1 LNHDA and CDR2 SQIVND (reference sequence). V lost 2 bases, J lost 6 bases, and 9 bases stayed unmatched. This CDR3 comprises 15 residues. CDR3 loop: CASSILGEGANGYTF. The CDR3 DNA is TGTGCCAGTAGTATATTGGGAGAGGGGGCGAATGGCTACACCTTC. The complete variable domain, with remaining parts taken from reference TRBV19 and TRBJ1-2, reads DGGITQSPKYLFRKEGQNVTLSCEQNLNHDAMYWYRQDPGQGLRLIYYSQIVNDFQKGDIAEGYSVSREKKESFPLTVTSAQKNPTAFYLCASSILGEGANGYTFGSGTRLTVV.

The chain is built from TRBV18 and TRBJ1-2; TRBD1 matches 9 bases. The CDR3 has 14 amino acids. V lost 3 bases, J lost 6 bases, and 5 bases stayed unmatched. Germline V gene sequence: CDR1 KGHSH, CDR2 LQKENI. DNA for the CDR3: TGTGCCAGCTCACCCGCACAGGGGGCAGATGGCTACACCTTC. This encodes CASSPAQGADGYTF. The entire variable domain, with the rest obtained from reference TRBV18 and TRBJ1-2, is as follows: NAGVMQNPRHLVRRRGQEARLRCSPMKGHSHVYWYRQLPEEGLKFMVYLQKENIIDESGMPKERFSAEFPKEGPSILRIQQVVRGDSAAYFCASSPAQGADGYTFGSGTRLTVV.

This sequence joins TRBV6-5 and TRBJ2-7; D may be TRBD1 (6 bases). Trimming took 8 bases from V and 4 from J, leaving 21 bases between them. The V gene's germline CDR1 is MNHEY and CDR2 SVGAGI. This CDR3 has 15 amino acids. The CDR3, as DNA: TGTGCCAGCCAACAACCCCGGGACACCAAATACGAGCAGTACTTC. This codes for CASQQPRDTKYEQYF.

J is TRBJ1-2 and V is TRBV5-1, with D perhaps TRBD1 (6 bases). The CDR3 has 15 residues. Germline CDR1 reads SGHRS; CDR2 reads YFSETQ. V was pared by 4 bases and J by 0 bases, with 13 bases between. CDR3 loop: CASSKTGLPNYGYTF. DNA of the CDR3: TGCGCCAGCAGCAAGACAGGACTTCCTAACTATGGCTACACCTTC.

The gene calls are TRBV27 and TRBJ2-1; no firm D call. The CDR3 consists of 17 residues. Germline CDR1 reads MNHEY; CDR2 reads SMNVEV (reference sequence). V lost 2 bases, J lost 1 base, and 15 bases lay in between. CDR3 loop: CASSLRSLLGSYNEQFF. DNA of the CDR3: TGTGCCAGCAGTTTAAGGTCTCTCCTCGGGTCCTACAATGAGCAGTTCTTC.

The chain couples TRBV2 to TRBJ2-7; 11 nucleotides align to TRBD2. The CDR3 consists of 14 residues. Per the germline V gene, CDR1 is SNHLY and CDR2 is FYNNEI. J was trimmed by 7 bases and V by 8 bases; bases with no gene match: 10. Here the CDR3 reads CASHRTSGRGEQYF. CDR3 nucleotide sequence: TGTGCCAGCCACAGGACTAGCGGGCGGGGGGAGCAGTACTTC.